Following are 30 T cell receptor beta chains from one sample sequenced in a study of beta chain features in type 1 diabetes. What was sequenced were expressed TCRB transcripts, since all of the isolated RNA had been reverse transcribed. The table came from immunoSEQ multiplex PCR; TCRdb's copy has only in-frame clones and leaves some out. Among about 740,000 clones, 13% were seen once, and the ten largest hold approximately 0.02%. Their specific antigens are unknown. Study-wide points: Shorter TCRB CDR3s, moderately but significantly so, marked every one of the four CD4+ subsets in Type 1 diabetes patients.

Sequenced: naive CD4+ T cells from blood. Receptors originate from a man in his late teens or twenties with type 1 diabetes.

This chain connects TRBV6-1 to TRBJ1-1; D gene unclear. Germline CDR1 MNHNS, CDR2 SASEGT. There are 13 residues in the CDR3. V was pared by 6 bases and J by 1 base, with 9 bases between. CDR3 sequence reads: CASRKEGNTEAFF. As DNA, the CDR3 is TGTGCCAGCAGGAAGGAGGGGAACACTGAAGCTTTCTTT.

This chain connects TRBV4-1 to TRBJ2-3, with no clear D. This CDR3 comprises 15 residues. Trimming left V 1 base short and J 9 bases short, with 17 bases between. Germline CDR1 MGHRA, CDR2 YSYEKL. The CDR3: CASSQGSISPETQYF. DNA for the CDR3: TGCGCCAGCAGCCAAGGTAGTATTTCCCCGGAAACGCAGTATTTT.

The chain carries TRBV6-5 and TRBJ1-1; tentatively, D is TRBD1 (5 bases). The CDR3 totals 13 residues. CDR1 is MNHEY and CDR2 is SVGAGI in the germline V gene. V lost 0 bases and J 6 bases, leaving 8 bases between the germline ends. The CDR3 DNA follows: TGTGCCAGCAGTTACTCCCGGGACTCTGAAGCTTTCTTT. Encoded protein: CASSYSRDSEAFF.

This clone was counted between two and nine times. This rearrangement joins TRBV7-9 to TRBJ2-1, with 9 bases fitting TRBD1. V trimming: 4 bases; J trimming: 4 bases; junction bases outside the gene matches: 14. This CDR3 spans 18 amino acids. Per germline, CDR1 SEHNR and CDR2 FQNEAQ (reference sequence). The CDR3 is CASSSIPGQGGGYNEQFF. The CDR3 DNA sequence: TGTGCCAGCAGCTCCATCCCGGGACAGGGAGGGGGATACAATGAGCAGTTCTTC.

This clone turned up a few times. This sequence joins TRBV28 and TRBJ2-7; 9 bases are shared with TRBD1. Unmatched junction bases numbered 10, after V lost 6 bases and J lost 4 bases. Germline V gene sequence: CDR1 MDHEN, CDR2 SYDVKM. This CDR3 contains 15 residues. For the CDR3, the DNA is TGTGCCAGCAGCGAAGACAGGGGGAAAGAGTACGAGCAGTACTTC. Protein product: CASSEDRGKEYEQYF.

V and J are TRBV7-3 and TRBJ2-3; no firm D call. The germline V and J ends were trimmed by 2 bases and 2 bases, with 14 bases remaining between them. This CDR3 has 16 amino acids. CDR1 SGHTA and CDR2 FQGTGA come from the germline V gene. CDR3 residues: CASSLSPVGNTDTQYF. In nucleotides, the CDR3 is TGTGCCAGCAGCTTATCCCCCGTGGGAAACACAGATACGCAGTATTTT.

The chain employs TRBV28 and TRBJ1-5; 7 nucleotides match TRBD1. Losses at the gene ends were 7 bases for V and 5 bases for J; bases not matched to a gene: 2. Looked up from germline, CDR1 is MDHEN and CDR2 is SYDVKM. The CDR3 loop spans 12 amino acids. CDR3 bases: TGTGCCAGCAAAGGGACAGATCAGCCCCAGCATTTT. Its translation: CASKGTDQPQHF.

This clone was observed a few times. The junction departs from germline at one end; a sequencing error may be responsible. The V call is TRBV5-1, the J call TRBJ2-5, with D possibly being TRBD1 or TRBD2 (6 bases each). This CDR3 has 14 amino acids. Germline values: CDR1 SGHRS, CDR2 YFSETQ. The CDR3 nucleotides read TGCGCCTGCAGCTTGACGGGGGCAGAGGAGACCCAGTACTTC. Its translation: CACSLTGAEETQYF.

This clone turned up a few times. This chain uses TRBV9 with TRBJ2-5; tentatively, D is TRBD1 (6 bases). This CDR3 spans 16 amino acids. Looked up from germline, CDR1 is SGDLS and CDR2 is YYNGEE. V was clipped by 1 base and J by 3 bases, with 16 bases between them. The CDR3 region has the DNA TGTGCCAGCAGCGTACTTTACTGGACAGCCAAAGAGACCCAGTACTTC. Protein product: CASSVLYWTAKETQYF. Complete variable domain (other parts from reference TRBV9 and TRBJ2-5): DSGVTQTPKHLITATGQRVTLRCSPRSGDLSVYWYQQSLDQGLQFLIQYYNGEERAKGNILERFSAQQFPDLHSELNLSSLELGDSALYFCASSVLYWTAKETQYFGPGTRLLVL.

In its sample, this clone was seen a few times. This chain uses TRBV7-9 with TRBJ2-7; TRBD1 matches 9 bases. CDR3 size: 16 residues. CDR1 is SEHNR, CDR2 FQNEAQ, per germline (reference sequence). V shed 1 base and J 2 bases; nucleotides not matched to a gene: 6. CDR3 nucleotide sequence: TGTGCCAGCAGCTTAGACCAGGGGACAGGGACCTACGAGCAGTACTTC. Its protein product is CASSLDQGTGTYEQYF. The whole variable domain, remainder taken from reference TRBV7-9 and TRBJ2-7, is DTGVSQNPRHKITKRGQNVTFRCDPISEHNRLYWYRQTLGQGPEFLTYFQNEAQLEKSRLLSDRFSAERPKGSFSTLEIQRTEQGDSAMYLCASSLDQGTGTYEQYFGPGTRLTVT.

The chain has TRBV29-1 and TRBJ2-4; D possibly corresponds to TRBD1 (5 bases). There are 13 residues in the CDR3. CDR1 SQVTM and CDR2 ANQGSEA come from the germline V gene. V was cut by 4 bases and J by 6 bases, with 13 bases left in between. CDR3 nucleotides: TGCAGCGTTGCCCAGGGTGGCGGAAACATTCAGTACTTC. This encodes CSVAQGGGNIQYF.

The rearrangement joins TRBV25-1 to TRBJ2-5; TRBD1 agrees at 10 bases. The CDR3 runs 18 residues. V shed 6 bases, J shed 7 bases, and the junction held 20 bases outside the gene matches. The germline CDR1 and CDR2 sequences are MGHDK and SYGVNS. The chain's CDR3 is CASRSSDRGNYRWSTQYF. The CDR3 DNA sequence: TGTGCCAGCAGATCTTCGGACAGGGGGAATTATAGATGGTCGACCCAGTACTTC.

This clone has a handful of counts. The chain links TRBV14 to TRBJ2-3; D is undetermined. V was cut by 4 bases and J by 2 bases, with 16 bases left in between. Germline V gene sequence: CDR1 SGHDN, CDR2 FVKESK. This CDR3 is built from 16 residues. The DNA for the CDR3 is TGTGCCAGCAGCCGCATATTCACCCTTCCCACAGATACGCAGTATTTT. It is translated as CASSRIFTLPTDTQYF.

The J gene is TRBJ1-4, the V gene TRBV10-3; a possible D gene is TRBD1 (5 bases). CDR3 length equals 13 residues. The V gene lost 4 bases and the J gene lost 8 bases, with 11 bases spanning the gap. Germline loops: CDR1 ENHRY, CDR2 SYGVKD. The CDR3 DNA sequence: TGTGCCATCAGTGGACGACAGCAGGAAAAACTGTTTTTT. This sequence encodes CAISGRQQEKLFF.

This clone has just a few counts. The chain carries TRBV29-1 and TRBJ2-5; D call uncertain. Matching the DNA end better, TRBJ2-7 makes the J call doubtful. Germline values: CDR1 SQVTM, CDR2 ANQGSEA. This CDR3 contains 12 residues. The CDR3 loop reads CSVEAGPTEQYF. In DNA, the CDR3 is TGCAGCGTTGAAGCCGGGCCCACCGAGCAGTACTTC.

The chain carries TRBV29-1 and TRBJ1-1; D unclear. CDR1 is SQVTM and CDR2 is ANQGSEA in the germline V gene. This CDR3 is built from 12 residues. Trimming cost V 5 bases and J 6 bases, with 13 bases left between them. CDR3: CSVHGSLPEAFF. The CDR3 bases are TGCAGCGTTCACGGGAGTCTCCCTGAAGCTTTCTTT.

A few counts support this clone. This chain links TRBV18 with TRBJ1-5, with 7 bases matching TRBD1. The trim removed 3 bases at V and 7 bases at J, leaving 9 bases unmatched. Germline lookup yields CDR1 KGHSH and CDR2 LQKENI. The length of the CDR3 is 15 residues. CDR3 DNA sequence: TGTGCCAGCTCACCCAGCCGGGACAGCTCCCAGCCCCAGCATTTT. Residues: CASSPSRDSSQPQHF.

This chain connects TRBV25-1 to TRBJ2-3; either TRBD1 or TRBD2 may supply D (6 bases each). The CDR3 has 14 amino acids. V shed 10 bases and J shed 0 bases, with 14 bases lying between them. CDR1 and CDR2 (germline): MGHDK, SYGVNS. The CDR3 is CATGRTASTDTQYF. In nucleotides, the CDR3 is TGTGCCACGGGGAGGACAGCAAGCACAGATACGCAGTATTTT.

This clone was seen more than once but under ten times. The V and J genes are TRBV19 and TRBJ1-2, with TRBD1 as a possible D gene (6 bases). Looked up from germline, CDR1 is LNHDA and CDR2 is SQIVND (reference sequence). The CDR3 consists of 15 residues. V lost 4 bases to trimming and J lost 5 bases, with 17 bases between them. CDR3 in amino acids: CASSTHRAGDYGYTF. CDR3 coding DNA: TGTGCCAGTAGTACCCACAGGGCCGGAGATTATGGCTACACCTTC.

The V and J genes are TRBV19 and TRBJ2-5, with D uncertain. Trimming took 5 bases from V and 0 from J, leaving 10 bases between them. The germline gives CDR1 LNHDA, CDR2 SQIVND (reference sequence). This CDR3 comprises 14 residues. CDR3 protein: CASSSLQYQETQYF. CDR3 DNA sequence: TGTGCCAGTAGTTCGCTACAGTACCAAGAGACCCAGTACTTC.

The chain links TRBV18 to TRBJ2-1; 14 positions agree with TRBD2. V shed 5 bases, J shed 10 bases, and the junction held 4 bases outside the gene matches. Germline V CDR1 and CDR2: KGHSH, LQKENI. This CDR3 contains 14 residues. In DNA, the CDR3 is TGTGCCAGCTCATCGGGACTAGCGGGAGACGAGCAGTTCTTC. It yields the protein CASSSGLAGDEQFF.

The chain is built from TRBV7-2 and TRBJ2-5; tentatively, D is TRBD1 (5 bases). Germline CDR1 reads SGHTA; CDR2 reads FQGNSA. V was pared by 0 bases and J by 3 bases, with 11 bases between. This CDR3 region has 15 residues. CDR3 DNA sequence: TGTGCCAGCAGCTTAGCGTCGGGCAGGGAAGAGACCCAGTACTTC. It translates to CASSLASGREETQYF.

This clone was detected a few times. This chain joins TRBV6-6 and TRBJ1-1; D call uncertain. Germline V lookup: CDR1 MNHNY, CDR2 SVGAGI (reference sequence). V lost 5 bases, J lost 4 bases, and 17 bases lay in between. This CDR3 contains 15 residues. The CDR3 sequence: CASSTRITDPTEAFF. The CDR3 DNA is TGTGCCAGCAGTACTCGGATAACGGACCCCACTGAAGCTTTCTTT.

This rearrangement joins TRBV30 to TRBJ1-1; D remains ambiguous. CDR3 length: 11 amino acids. V dropped 0 bases and J dropped 12 bases, with 11 bases sitting between them. CDR1 GTSNPN and CDR2 SVGIG come from the germline V gene (reference sequence). The CDR3, as DNA: TGTGCCTGGAGTGTAGCGACCTCATCTTTCTTT. Encoded protein: CAWSVATSSFF.

In its sample, this clone was seen a few times. The V gene is TRBV5-8, the J gene TRBJ2-1; D may be TRBD1 (6 bases). CDR3 length: 15 residues. CDR1 SGHTS and CDR2 YDEGEE come from the germline V gene. Trimming removed 6 bases at V and 0 bases at J, with 13 bases between. The CDR3 DNA sequence: TGTGCCAGCACCAAGGGGACACTCTCCTACAATGAGCAGTTCTTC. Its translation: CASTKGTLSYNEQFF.

About this clone itself: The sample carries other DNA sequences with the same CDR3. The gene calls are TRBV5-1 and TRBJ2-7; D may be TRBD2 (5 bases). CDR3 length equals 13 residues. Germline V gene lookup returns CDR1 SGHRS and CDR2 YFSETQ. V was shortened by 4 bases and J by 4 bases, with 12 bases between the two germline ends. In DNA, the CDR3 is TGCGCCAGCAGCCCAGGAGGTAGTTACGAGCAGTACTTC. This translates into CASSPGGSYEQYF.

This clone has just a few counts. The V gene is TRBV20-1, the J gene TRBJ2-5, with D maybe TRBD2 (6 bases). Germline V lookup: CDR1 DFQATT, CDR2 SNEGSKA (reference sequence). This CDR3 is built from 11 residues. Trimming took 3 bases from V and 5 from J, leaving 7 bases between them. The CDR3 DNA sequence: TGCAGTGCTAGTGCGGGGGAGACCCAGTACTTC. This translates into CSASAGETQYF.

This clone was counted a few times. The rearrangement links TRBV10-3 to TRBJ1-5; 12 bases map to TRBD1. CDR1 is ENHRY and CDR2 is SYGVKD in the germline V gene. The junction had 2 bases not matched to a gene; V was cut back by 4 bases and J by 4 bases. The CDR3 is made up of 15 amino acids. The CDR3, as DNA: TGTGCCATCAGTGCGGGACAGGGGGCTAATCAGCCCCAGCATTTT. It encodes CAISAGQGANQPQHF.

This clone occurred a few times. The J gene is TRBJ1-6, the V gene TRBV7-9; the D gene is possibly TRBD1 (6 bases). The CDR3 is 15 residues long. CDR1 SEHNR and CDR2 FQNEAQ come from the germline V gene (reference sequence). V was shortened by 7 bases and J by 9 bases, with 19 bases between the two germline ends. In DNA, the CDR3 is TGTGCCAGCACCTCATGGGCAGGGGCTTCTTCACCCCTCCACTTT. Encoded protein: CASTSWAGASSPLHF.

The chain employs TRBV6-4 and TRBJ2-1; 9 nucleotides align to TRBD1. V shed 5 bases, J shed 0 bases, and the junction held 2 bases outside the gene matches. Germline CDR1 reads MRHNA; CDR2 reads SNTAGT. The CDR3 length is 15 residues. The CDR3 reads CASSRDRVSYNEQFF. The DNA of the CDR3 is TGTGCCAGCAGTCGGGACAGGGTCTCCTACAATGAGCAGTTCTTC.